The text below deals with one TCR beta chain. The CDR3 is 15 residues long. CDR1 and CDR2 (germline): SGDLS, YYNGEE. V lost 0 bases, J lost 0 bases, and 10 bases lay in between. Repertoires were generated with immunoSEQ multiplex PCR, while TCRdb's copy carries only in-frame clones and drops some. The sample holds 130,000 or so clones; 75% to 95% are singletons and the top ten take about 1.1%. The sample is drawn from a study of OX40 agonist ivuxolimab in advanced cancers. The chain links TRBV9 to TRBJ2-7; D is perhaps TRBD2 (6 bases). This receptor was taken from an adult with an advanced solid tumor such as melanoma, head and neck, liver or kidney cancer. The input for sequencing was CD4+ or CD8+ T cells sorted from blood, taken in a trial of the OX40 agonist ivuxolimab. CDR3 protein: CASSVGDSSSYEQYF. The CDR3, as DNA: TGTGCCAGCAGCGTAGGGGACTCCAGCTCCTACGAGCAGTACTTC.